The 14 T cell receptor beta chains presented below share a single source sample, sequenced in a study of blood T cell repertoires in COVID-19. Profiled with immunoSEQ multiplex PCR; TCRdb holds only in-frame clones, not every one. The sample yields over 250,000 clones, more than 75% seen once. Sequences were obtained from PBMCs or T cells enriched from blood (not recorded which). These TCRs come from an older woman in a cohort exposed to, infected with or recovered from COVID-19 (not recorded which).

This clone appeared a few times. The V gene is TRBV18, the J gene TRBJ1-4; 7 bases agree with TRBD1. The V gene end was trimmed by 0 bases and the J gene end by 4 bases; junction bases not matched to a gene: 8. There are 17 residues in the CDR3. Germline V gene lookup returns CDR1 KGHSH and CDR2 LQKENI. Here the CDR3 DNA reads TGTGCCAGCTCACCACCGCGTGGGACAGCCATTAATGAAAAACTGTTTTTT. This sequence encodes CASSPPRGTAINEKLFF.

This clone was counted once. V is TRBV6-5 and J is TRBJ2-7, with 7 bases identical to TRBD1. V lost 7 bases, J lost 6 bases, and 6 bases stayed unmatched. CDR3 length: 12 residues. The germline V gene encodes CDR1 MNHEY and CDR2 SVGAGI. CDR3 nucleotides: TGTGCCAGCATGGCAGGGGGAAGCGAGCAGTACTTC. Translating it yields CASMAGGSEQYF.

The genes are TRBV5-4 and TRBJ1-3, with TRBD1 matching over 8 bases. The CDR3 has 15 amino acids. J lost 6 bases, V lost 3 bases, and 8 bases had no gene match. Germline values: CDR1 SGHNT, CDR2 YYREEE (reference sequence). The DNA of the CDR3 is TGTGCCAGCAGCTCTGGAAGGACAGGGCCAAACACCATATATTTT. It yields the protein CASSSGRTGPNTIYF.

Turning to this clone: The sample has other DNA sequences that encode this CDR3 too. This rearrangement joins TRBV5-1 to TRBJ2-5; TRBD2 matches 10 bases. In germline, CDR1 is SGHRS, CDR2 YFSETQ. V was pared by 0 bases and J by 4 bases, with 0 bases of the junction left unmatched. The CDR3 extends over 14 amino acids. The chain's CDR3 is CASSLGLAGETQYF. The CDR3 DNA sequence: TGCGCCAGCAGCTTGGGACTAGCGGGAGAGACCCAGTACTTC.

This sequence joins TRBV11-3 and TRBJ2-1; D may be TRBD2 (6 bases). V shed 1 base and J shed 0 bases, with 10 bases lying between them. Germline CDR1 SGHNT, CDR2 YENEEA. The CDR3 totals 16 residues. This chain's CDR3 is CASSLGAGSSYNEQFF. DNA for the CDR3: TGTGCCAGCAGCTTAGGGGCGGGGAGCTCCTACAATGAGCAGTTCTTC.

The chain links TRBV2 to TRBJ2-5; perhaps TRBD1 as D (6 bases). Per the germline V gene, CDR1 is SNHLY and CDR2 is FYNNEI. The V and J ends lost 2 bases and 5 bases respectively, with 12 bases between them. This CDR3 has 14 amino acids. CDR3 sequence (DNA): TGTGCCAGCAGTGAACAGGGCCAGGGGGAGACCCAGTACTTC. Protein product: CASSEQGQGETQYF.

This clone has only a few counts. The CDR3 sequence: CASSFGQGAAYTF. CDR3 nucleotide sequence: TGTGCCAGCAGTTTCGGACAGGGGGCCGCTTACACCTTC. The genes are TRBV27 and TRBJ1-2; 11 bases agree with TRBD1. The germline gives CDR1 MNHEY, CDR2 SMNVEV (reference sequence). J gave up 11 bases and V 3 bases, and 5 bases lay outside the gene matches. The CDR3 has 13 residues.

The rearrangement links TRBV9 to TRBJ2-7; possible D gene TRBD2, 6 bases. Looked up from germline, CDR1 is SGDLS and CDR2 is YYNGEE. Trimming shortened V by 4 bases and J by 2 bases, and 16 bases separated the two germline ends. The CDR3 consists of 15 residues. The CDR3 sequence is CASSYLPGLAYEQYF. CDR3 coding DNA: TGTGCCAGCAGCTACCTTCCGGGACTCGCCTACGAGCAGTACTTC. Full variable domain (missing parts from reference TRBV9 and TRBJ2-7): DSGVTQTPKHLITATGQRVTLRCSPRSGDLSVYWYQQSLDQGLQFLIQYYNGEERAKGNILERFSAQQFPDLHSELNLSSLELGDSALYFCASSYLPGLAYEQYFGPGTRLTVT.

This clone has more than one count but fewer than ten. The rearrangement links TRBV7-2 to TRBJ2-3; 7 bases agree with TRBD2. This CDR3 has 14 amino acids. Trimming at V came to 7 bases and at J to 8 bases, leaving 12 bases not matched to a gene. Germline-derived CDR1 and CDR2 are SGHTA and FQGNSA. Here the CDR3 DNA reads TGTGCCAGCACCCCGCAGAGCGGGAAGGCTACGCAGTATTTT. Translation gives CASTPQSGKATQYF.

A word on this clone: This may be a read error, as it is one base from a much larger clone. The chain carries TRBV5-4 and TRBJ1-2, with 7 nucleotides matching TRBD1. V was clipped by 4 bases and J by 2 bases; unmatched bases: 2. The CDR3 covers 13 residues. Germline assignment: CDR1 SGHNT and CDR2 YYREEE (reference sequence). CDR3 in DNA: TGTGCCAGCAGCCCACAGGGGAACTATGGCTACACCTTC. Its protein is CASSPQGNYGYTF.

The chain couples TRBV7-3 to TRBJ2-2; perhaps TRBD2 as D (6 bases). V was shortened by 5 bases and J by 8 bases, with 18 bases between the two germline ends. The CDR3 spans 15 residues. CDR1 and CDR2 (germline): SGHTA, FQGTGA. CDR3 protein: CASSPEEEGAGELFF. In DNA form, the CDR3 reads TGTGCCAGCAGCCCCGAGGAGGAGGGAGCTGGGGAGCTGTTTTTT.

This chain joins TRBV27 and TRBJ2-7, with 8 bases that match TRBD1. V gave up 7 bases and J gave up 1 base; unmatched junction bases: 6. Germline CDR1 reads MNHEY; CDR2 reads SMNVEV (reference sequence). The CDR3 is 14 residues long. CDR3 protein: CASTRTGYSYEQYF. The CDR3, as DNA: TGTGCCAGCACTCGGACAGGGTATTCCTACGAGCAGTACTTC.

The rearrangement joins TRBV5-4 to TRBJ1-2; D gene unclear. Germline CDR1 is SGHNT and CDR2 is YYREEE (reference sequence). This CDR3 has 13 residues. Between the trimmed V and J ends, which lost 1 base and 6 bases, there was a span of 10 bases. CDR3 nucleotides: TGTGCCAGCAGCTTGTGGAGCTCCGATGGCTACACCTTC. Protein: CASSLWSSDGYTF.

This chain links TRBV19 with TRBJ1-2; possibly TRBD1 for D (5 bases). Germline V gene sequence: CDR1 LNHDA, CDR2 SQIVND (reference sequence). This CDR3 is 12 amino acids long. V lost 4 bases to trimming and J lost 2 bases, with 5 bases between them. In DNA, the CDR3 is TGTGCCAGTAGTAAGGGGAACTATGGCTACACCTTC. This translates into CASSKGNYGYTF.